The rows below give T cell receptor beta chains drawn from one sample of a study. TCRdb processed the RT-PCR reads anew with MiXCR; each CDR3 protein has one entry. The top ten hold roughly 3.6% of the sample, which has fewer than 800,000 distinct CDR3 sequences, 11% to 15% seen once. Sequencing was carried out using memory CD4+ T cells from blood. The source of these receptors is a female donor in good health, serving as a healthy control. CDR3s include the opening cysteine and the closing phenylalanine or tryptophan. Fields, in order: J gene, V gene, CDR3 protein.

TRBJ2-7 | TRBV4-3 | CASSVQTRTTYEQYF
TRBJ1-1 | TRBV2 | CASRDPRGVAEAFF
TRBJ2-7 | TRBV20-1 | CSASRPPSEQYF
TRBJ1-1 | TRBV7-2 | CASTWATNTEAFF
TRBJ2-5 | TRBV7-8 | CASSPRASGRIETQYF
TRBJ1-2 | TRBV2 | CASMEGVVEGYTF
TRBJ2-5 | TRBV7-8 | CASSLGTGGGEETQYF
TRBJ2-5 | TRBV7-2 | CASSLSPSSAGGETQYF
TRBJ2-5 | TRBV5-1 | CASSLEGPRETQYF
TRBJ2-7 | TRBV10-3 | CAIRTSGSEQYF
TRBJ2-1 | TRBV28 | CASSLHPGQGVKNEQFF
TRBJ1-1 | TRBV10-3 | CAISENLDLMNTEAFF
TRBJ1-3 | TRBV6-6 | CASPGCVPVSGNTIYF
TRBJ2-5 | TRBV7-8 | CASSLVGTGGYQETQYF
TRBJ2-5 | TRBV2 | CASTPRVDQETQYF
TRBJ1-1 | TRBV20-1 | CSAPGTGNTEAFF
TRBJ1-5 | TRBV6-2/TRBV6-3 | CASSTGLSNSPPQHF
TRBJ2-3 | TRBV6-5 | CAAGEGQRTDTQYF
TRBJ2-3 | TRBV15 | CATSRGGATTDTQYF
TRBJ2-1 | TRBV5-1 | CASSSPMFGTKSYNEQFF
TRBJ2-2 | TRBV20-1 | CSANRGWNTGELFF
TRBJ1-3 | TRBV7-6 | CASSLGSASGNTIYF
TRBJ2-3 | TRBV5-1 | CAIHLDTQYF
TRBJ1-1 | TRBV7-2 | CASTGGAMNTEAFF
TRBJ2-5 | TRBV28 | CASSLYAGGKTQYF
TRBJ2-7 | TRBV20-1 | CSVRPEREGVWGPYEQYF
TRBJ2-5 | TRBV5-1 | CASGTAQETQYF
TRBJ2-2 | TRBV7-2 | CASSLDRRIGELFF
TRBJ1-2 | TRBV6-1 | CASSESWTGGFSYTF
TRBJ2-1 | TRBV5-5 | CASSPSGQGRAIGQFF
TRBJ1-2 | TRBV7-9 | CASSPDRAAGYTF
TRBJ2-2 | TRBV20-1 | CSARGAGVGQRTGELFF
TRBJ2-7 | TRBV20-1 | CSAPGLGPEQYF
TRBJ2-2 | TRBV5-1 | CASSLGNTGLAATGELFF
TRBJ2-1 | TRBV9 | CASSVATPAGGAPNDNEQFF
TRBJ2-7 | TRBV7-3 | CASSFRGQYF
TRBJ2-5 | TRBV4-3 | CASSQEQGQGRTQYF